This record looks at one TCR beta chain sequence and its context. What it binds is not known. The read falls 3 residues short of the CDR3 end, and the missing part is taken from the germline J gene. The sample belongs to a study of T cells in women clearing cervical HPV infection. The wider study: Donors had HPV16-related CIN3 or worse; 2 had invasive cancer. Cases' blood sampling followed lesion detection by median roughly 160 days (90 to 200).

Study-level results: Effector/memory and HPV-specific T cells were not isolated, and association timing is unknown.

The CDR3 has 13 amino acids. CDR1 is KGHSH, CDR2 LQKENI, per germline. TCRdb keeps only in-frame clones here, not all; method: immunoSEQ multiplex PCR. In all, the sample yields about 30,000 clones. The receptor was isolated from a woman between 18 and 69 years old with a cervical HPV16 infection that either progressed to CIN3+ or cleared (not recorded which). The sample comprised blood buffy coat. This chain connects TRBV18 to TRBJ1-2; D is unclear. CDR3 sequence: CASSLTGLHDYTF. The sequenced CDR3 bases are TGTGCCAGCTCACTGACGGGTCTTCACGAC.